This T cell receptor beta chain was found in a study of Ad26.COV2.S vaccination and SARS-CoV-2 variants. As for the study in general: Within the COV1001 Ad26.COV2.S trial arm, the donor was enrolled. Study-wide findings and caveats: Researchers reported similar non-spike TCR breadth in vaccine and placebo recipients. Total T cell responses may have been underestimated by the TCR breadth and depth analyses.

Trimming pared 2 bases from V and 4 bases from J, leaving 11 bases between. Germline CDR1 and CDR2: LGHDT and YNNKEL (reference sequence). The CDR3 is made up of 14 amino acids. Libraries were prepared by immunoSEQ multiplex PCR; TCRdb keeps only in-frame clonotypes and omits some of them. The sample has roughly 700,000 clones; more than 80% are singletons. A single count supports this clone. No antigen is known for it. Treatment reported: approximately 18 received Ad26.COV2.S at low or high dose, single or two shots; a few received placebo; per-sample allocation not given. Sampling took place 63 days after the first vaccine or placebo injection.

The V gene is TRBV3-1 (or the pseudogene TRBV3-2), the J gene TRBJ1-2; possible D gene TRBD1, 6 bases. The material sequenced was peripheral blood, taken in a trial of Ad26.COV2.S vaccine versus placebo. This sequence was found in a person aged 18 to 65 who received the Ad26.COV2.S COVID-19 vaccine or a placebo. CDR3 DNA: TGTGCCAGCAGCCAACGACAGGCTTCCTATGGCTACACCTTC. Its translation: CASSQRQASYGYTF.